Presented here are 19 T cell receptor beta chains from one specimen sequenced in a study of blood T cell repertoires in COVID-19. TCRdb's copy holds only in-frame clones and misses some; the assay was immunoSEQ multiplex PCR. The sample gives almost 250,000 clones, more than 75% of which show up once; 1.5% to 2% is in the top ten. Sequencing was done on a sample of peripheral blood. The receptors here all came from a woman aged 55-69 years who had recovered from COVID-19.

V is TRBV19 and J is TRBJ1-2; 7 bases align to TRBD1. The ends lost 3 bases at V and 3 bases at J; junction bases unmatched: 10. Germline V gene data show CDR1 as LNHDA and CDR2 as SQIVND (reference sequence). This CDR3 has 16 residues. Here the CDR3 reads CASSIFDRVKDYGYTF. CDR3 DNA: TGTGCCAGTAGTATTTTCGACAGGGTAAAGGACTATGGCTACACCTTC. Filled out from reference TRBV19 and TRBJ1-2, the complete variable domain reads DGGITQSPKYLFRKEGQNVTLSCEQNLNHDAMYWYRQDPGQGLRLIYYSQIVNDFQKGDIAEGYSVSREKKESFPLTVTSAQKNPTAFYLCASSIFDRVKDYGYTFGSGTRLTVV.

In this sample, this clone turned up once. This CDR3 reads CASSEWSVLTF. CDR3 in DNA: TGTGCCAGCAGTGAATGGAGCGTCCTGACTTTC. The V call is TRBV6-1, the J call TRBJ2-6; D uncertain. CDR1 is MNHNS, CDR2 SASEGT, per germline. Trimming stripped 2 bases from V and 12 bases from J, with 5 bases between. The CDR3 loop spans 11 amino acids.

The gene calls are TRBV5-4 and TRBJ2-5; D tentatively reads TRBD1 or TRBD2 (5 bases each). This CDR3 is built from 14 residues. CDR1 is SGHNT, CDR2 YYREEE, per germline (reference sequence). The V end was cut by 4 bases, the J end by 7 bases, with 17 bases between. CDR3: CASSLDTASGTQYF. Written as DNA, the CDR3 is TGTGCCAGCAGCCTGGACACGGCGAGCGGGACCCAGTACTTC.

The chain carries TRBV7-2 and TRBJ1-1; a possible D gene is TRBD1 (5 bases). V lost 4 bases and J lost 4, with 10 bases in between. The CDR3 extends over 13 amino acids. Germline loops: CDR1 SGHTA, CDR2 FQGNSA. CDR3 sequence reads: CASSWGGSTEAFF. CDR3 nucleotide sequence: TGTGCCAGCAGCTGGGGGGGAAGCACTGAAGCTTTCTTT. The entire variable domain, with the rest obtained from reference TRBV7-2 and TRBJ1-1, is as follows: GAGVSQSPSNKVTEKGKDVELRCDPISGHTALYWYRQSLGQGLEFLIYFQGNSAPDKSGLPSDRFSAERTGGSVSTLTIQRTQQEDSAVYLCASSWGGSTEAFFGQGTRLTVV.

The chain recombines TRBV6-2 or TRBV6-3 with TRBJ1-2; D is possibly TRBD1 (6 bases). The CDR3 runs to 15 residues. Germline V gene data show CDR1 as MNHEY and CDR2 as SVGEGT. V was cut by 2 bases and J by 4 bases, with 14 bases left in between. CDR3 coding DNA: TGTGCCAGCAGTTACGGGCAGGGGAACTTCTATGGCTACACCTTC. Protein sequence: CASSYGQGNFYGYTF.

The chain combines TRBV6-1 with TRBJ2-1; 12 nucleotides match TRBD2. Germline V gene lookup returns CDR1 MNHNS and CDR2 SASEGT. V dropped 6 bases and J dropped 12; count of bases not matched to a gene: 15. This CDR3 is 16 amino acids long. In DNA form, the CDR3 reads TGTGCCAGCAGGGAACGGACTAGCGGGGCGTTTAAACCGCAGTTCTTC. Amino acid sequence: CASRERTSGAFKPQFF.

The CDR3 bases are TGTGCCAGCAGCTTAGGTCGCGTAACTCATGGCTACACCTTC. Its translation: CASSLGRVTHGYTF. V and J are TRBV13 and TRBJ1-2; unclear D gene. This CDR3 region has 14 residues. Germline loops: CDR1 PRHDT, CDR2 FYEKMQ (reference sequence). The V and J ends lost 0 bases and 6 bases respectively, with 11 bases between them.

The J gene is TRBJ2-1, the V gene TRBV5-1; TRBD1 matches at 9 bases. In germline, CDR1 is SGHRS, CDR2 YFSETQ. The CDR3 is 15 amino acids. V lost 0 bases to trimming and J lost 3 bases; unmatched junction nucleotides: 1. The CDR3: CASSLEDRGYNEQFF. The CDR3 DNA is TGCGCCAGCAGCTTGGAGGACAGGGGCTACAATGAGCAGTTCTTC.

In this sample, this clone turned up once. The rearrangement links TRBV3-1 (or the pseudogene TRBV3-2) to TRBJ1-3, with 8 bases lining up with TRBD1. Germline values: CDR1 LGHDT, CDR2 YNNKEL (reference sequence). CDR3 length: 16 residues. V gave up 1 base and J gave up 7 bases; unmatched junction bases: 9. The CDR3 loop is CASSQGGAWTGNTIYF. The CDR3 DNA reads as TGTGCCAGCAGCCAAGGGGGGGCATGGACAGGGAACACCATATATTTT.

This rearrangement joins TRBV9 to TRBJ2-5; 10 bases are a match to TRBD2. V dropped 7 bases and J dropped 4; count of bases not matched to a gene: 7. This CDR3 is 14 amino acids long. Per germline, CDR1 SGDLS and CDR2 YYNGEE. The CDR3 nucleotides read TGTGCCAGCGGCCCGGGACTAGCGAGAGAGACCCAGTACTTC. Translating gives CASGPGLARETQYF.

The chain recombines TRBV5-4 with TRBJ2-1, with 9 bases aligning to TRBD2. With 2 bases clipped from V and 2 bases from J, the junction kept 5 bases outside the gene matches. Germline CDR1 is SGHNT and CDR2 is YYREEE (reference sequence). This CDR3 spans 16 amino acids. CDR3 nucleotides: TGTGCCAGCAGCTTTATGACTAGCGGACCCTACAATGAGCAGTTCTTC. Amino acid sequence: CASSFMTSGPYNEQFF.

The chain couples TRBV28 to TRBJ1-2; no reliable D call. The CDR3 contains 12 residues. In germline, CDR1 is MDHEN, CDR2 SYDVKM. V dropped 2 bases and J dropped 12 bases, with 13 bases sitting between them. The CDR3 protein is CASSLSGLRDTF. The CDR3 DNA follows: TGTGCCAGCAGTTTAAGTGGACTTAGGGACACCTTC.

The chain joins TRBV4-1 to TRBJ1-5; 9 nucleotides line up with TRBD1. V lost 5 bases, J lost 4 bases, and 6 bases stayed unmatched. This CDR3 contains 15 residues. Germline V gene sequence: CDR1 MGHRA, CDR2 YSYEKL. Here the CDR3 reads CASSTRTGANQPQHF. The DNA for the CDR3 is TGCGCCAGCAGCACCCGGACAGGGGCAAATCAGCCCCAGCATTTT.

This chain links TRBV4-2 with TRBJ2-1; TRBD2 aligns across 9 bases. The germline CDR1 and CDR2 sequences are LGHNA and YNFKEQ. The CDR3 length is 15 residues. Losses at the gene ends were 0 bases for V and 4 bases for J; bases not matched to a gene: 1. The CDR3 loop reads CASSQESGGYNEQFF. CDR3 in DNA: TGTGCCAGCAGCCAAGAGAGCGGGGGGTACAATGAGCAGTTCTTC.

The chain combines TRBV2 with TRBJ1-5; TRBD1 matches at 7 bases. The CDR3 covers 16 residues. Germline lookup yields CDR1 SNHLY and CDR2 FYNNEI. The V segment lost 4 bases and the J segment 1 base; nucleotides outside the gene matches: 7. CDR3 in amino acids: CASSGRQGVSNQPQHF. CDR3 nucleotides: TGTGCCAGCAGTGGGAGACAGGGAGTGAGCAATCAGCCCCAGCATTTT.

The J gene is TRBJ1-3, the V gene TRBV19; D gene uncertain. Germline CDR1 is LNHDA and CDR2 is SQIVND (reference sequence). This CDR3 has 14 amino acids. The V and J ends lost 6 bases and 0 bases respectively, with 9 bases between them. CDR3 sequence (DNA): TGTGCCAGTAGGGTAAGGAGCTCTGGAAACACCATATATTTT. As protein: CASRVRSSGNTIYF.

This chain joins TRBV6-2 or TRBV6-3 and TRBJ2-1; D gene uncertain. The germline V gene encodes CDR1 MNHEY and CDR2 SVGEGT. Trimming cost V 5 bases and J 4 bases, with 12 bases left between them. This CDR3 has 14 amino acids. This CDR3 is CASSQTPVYNEQFF. The CDR3 nucleotides read TGTGCCAGCAGTCAAACCCCAGTGTACAATGAGCAGTTCTTC.

This rearrangement joins TRBV6-5 to TRBJ1-4; 7 bases align to TRBD1. This CDR3 comprises 14 residues. Trimming removed 5 bases from V and 4 bases from J; junction bases left unmatched: 4. Germline CDR1 and CDR2: MNHEY and SVGAGI. The CDR3 spells CASSLRGFNEKLFF. The CDR3 bases are TGTGCCAGCAGTCTCAGGGGGTTTAATGAAAAACTGTTTTTT.

The V call is TRBV28, the J call TRBJ1-5, with a weak D call TRBD1 (6 bases). Germline CDR1 reads MDHEN; CDR2 reads SYDVKM. The V gene lost 11 bases and the J gene lost 6 bases, with 17 bases spanning the gap. The CDR3 extends over 13 amino acids. DNA of the CDR3: TGTGCCTGCACAGGGTTATTGAGTCAGCCCCAGCATTTT. Encoded protein: CACTGLLSQPQHF.